These 23 T cell receptor beta chains share one sample of origin, sequenced in a study of shared clonotypes between healthy human individuals. Some clones are missing from TCRdb's copy, which holds only in-frame ones; the method was immunoSEQ multiplex PCR. Of under 650,000 clones listed, almost 97% are singletons. Input material: naive CD4+ T cells sorted from blood. Subset of the sample: CD45RA+ positively selected. These receptors came from a woman in her 30s in good health.

This clone was seen just once. The J gene is TRBJ2-7, the V gene TRBV10-3, with 7 bases lining up with TRBD1. The CDR3 covers 16 residues. The V segment lost 8 bases and the J segment 5 bases; nucleotides outside the gene matches: 18. Germline V gives CDR1 ENHRY, CDR2 SYGVKD. The chain's CDR3 is CAIGQDPSGPLDEQYF. CDR3 in DNA: TGTGCCATCGGACAGGACCCCTCCGGCCCACTCGACGAGCAGTACTTC.

V and J are TRBV29-1 and TRBJ2-3; 14 nucleotides line up with TRBD2. The V segment lost 7 bases and the J segment 5 bases; nucleotides outside the gene matches: 20. Germline V lookup: CDR1 SQVTM, CDR2 ANQGSEA. The CDR3 has 19 residues. CDR3 in amino acids: CSAEGGLAGEGPVVDTQYF. The CDR3 DNA sequence: TGCAGCGCAGAAGGGGGACTAGCGGGAGAAGGGCCAGTTGTAGATACGCAGTATTTT.

The V and J genes are TRBV6-5 and TRBJ2-4, with D possibly matching TRBD2 (6 bases). This CDR3 has 12 residues. Germline CDR1 reads MNHEY; CDR2 reads SVGAGI. Trimming cost V 7 bases and J 8 bases, with 12 bases left between them. Here the CDR3 reads CASTGSADIQYF. CDR3 nucleotides: TGTGCCAGCACCGGGAGCGCAGACATTCAGTACTTC.

This chain links TRBV27 with TRBJ1-6; D is possibly TRBD1 (6 bases). The germline V and J ends were trimmed by 9 bases and 1 base, with 19 bases remaining between them. The CDR3 is made up of 17 amino acids. Germline V gene data show CDR1 as MNHEY and CDR2 as SMNVEV (reference sequence). CDR3 in DNA: TGTGCCAGTGCCCCGGGGGCCGTCGCGTCCTATAATTCACCCCTCCACTTT. Its translation: CASAPGAVASYNSPLHF.

The chain recombines TRBV5-1 with TRBJ2-6, with D possibly being TRBD1 (6 bases). CDR3 size: 16 residues. Germline CDR1 is SGHRS and CDR2 is YFSETQ. V lost 0 bases and J lost 2, with 9 bases in between. DNA of the CDR3: TGCGCCAGCAGCTTGGCCCCAGGGGCTGGGGCCAACGTCCTGACTTTC. This encodes CASSLAPGAGANVLTF. Full variable domain (rest looked up from reference TRBV5-1 and TRBJ2-6): KAGVTQTPRYLIKTRGQQVTLSCSPISGHRSVSWYQQTPGQGLQFLFEYFSETQRNKGNFPGRFSGRQFSNSRSEMNVSTLELGDSALYLCASSLAPGAGANVLTFGAGSRLTVL.

The V call is TRBV29-1, the J call TRBJ1-1; possibly TRBD1 for D (5 bases). The CDR3 spans 12 residues. V was clipped by 7 bases and J by 1 base, with 10 bases between them. In germline, CDR1 is SQVTM, CDR2 ANQGSEA. The CDR3 loop reads CSAAQANTEAFF. The CDR3 region has the DNA TGCAGCGCTGCACAGGCGAACACTGAAGCTTTCTTT.

V and J are TRBV4-1 and TRBJ1-3, with D possibly being TRBD1 (5 bases). The germline gives CDR1 MGHRA, CDR2 YSYEKL. Trimming pared 6 bases from V and 6 bases from J, leaving 12 bases between. There are 13 residues in the CDR3. This CDR3 reads CASRTTASNTIYF. As DNA, the CDR3 is TGCGCCAGCAGAACGACAGCTTCAAACACCATATATTTT.

J is TRBJ2-5 and V is TRBV28, with no clear D. The end of the DNA is better explained by TRBJ2-7, so the J call may be wrong. Germline lookup yields CDR1 MDHEN and CDR2 SYDVKM. This CDR3 contains 12 residues. The CDR3: CASTSEEYEQYF. The CDR3 DNA sequence: TGTGCCAGCACCTCTGAAGAATACGAGCAGTACTTC.

The chain carries TRBV6-5 and TRBJ2-3; 8 nucleotides agree with TRBD1. The J segment lost 1 base and the V segment lost 7 bases, leaving 4 bases of the junction unmatched. The germline gives CDR1 MNHEY, CDR2 SVGAGI. The CDR3 is 14 amino acids. The DNA of the CDR3 is TGTGCCAGCAAACTGACAGGGGGCACAGATACGCAGTATTTT. This gives the protein CASKLTGGTDTQYF.

The CDR3 bases are TGTGCCAGCTCACCATTATTACAGGGGGCGCGGGAGACCCAGTACTTC. This gives the protein CASSPLLQGARETQYF. This chain links TRBV18 with TRBJ2-5, with TRBD1 matching over 9 bases. V was clipped by 2 bases and J by 5 bases; unmatched bases: 9. Germline CDR1 reads KGHSH; CDR2 reads LQKENI. This CDR3 is built from 16 residues.

The chain employs TRBV4-1 and TRBJ1-5, with D uncertain. Germline CDR1 and CDR2: MGHRA and YSYEKL. Trimming pared 0 bases from V and 5 bases from J, leaving 5 bases between. The CDR3 covers 13 residues. CDR3 region: CASSQDRHQPQHF. The CDR3 nucleotides read TGCGCCAGCAGCCAAGATAGACATCAGCCCCAGCATTTT.

The chain carries TRBV28 and TRBJ2-7; D is possibly TRBD2 (5 bases). This CDR3 region has 15 residues. Between the trimmed V and J ends, which lost 6 bases and 6 bases, there was a span of 21 bases. Germline CDR1 is MDHEN and CDR2 is SYDVKM. CDR3 in DNA: TGTGCCAGCAGCCGGGGAGATCGGGAAATCTCCGAGCAGTACTTC. This encodes CASSRGDREISEQYF. Drawing the rest from reference TRBV28 and TRBJ2-7, the complete variable domain is DVKVTQSSRYLVKRTGEKVFLECVQDMDHENMFWYRQDPGLGLRLIYFSYDVKMKEKGDIPEGYSVSREKKERFSLILESASTNQTSMYLCASSRGDREISEQYFGPGTRLTVT.

This clone was picked up one time. This chain links TRBV5-6 with TRBJ2-7; no clear D gene. The CDR3 has 13 amino acids. CDR1 and CDR2 from the germline V gene are SGHDT and YYEEEE. V lost 2 bases, J lost 3 bases, and 9 bases lay in between. The CDR3: CASSLQNGYEQYF. Here the CDR3 DNA reads TGTGCCAGCAGCTTACAAAACGGCTACGAGCAGTACTTC.

CDR3 loop: CASNIAWVGQPQHF. In DNA form, the CDR3 reads TGTGCCAGCAATATTGCGTGGGTAGGTCAGCCCCAGCATTTT. The V and J genes are TRBV28 and TRBJ1-5; D gene unclear. CDR1 and CDR2 (germline): MDHEN, SYDVKM. The CDR3 consists of 14 residues. V was trimmed by 7 bases and J by 6 bases, leaving 16 bases between them.

The V gene is TRBV11-2, the J gene TRBJ1-3; D is uncertain. The V and J ends lost 0 bases and 3 bases respectively, with 6 bases between them. The CDR3 totals 14 residues. The germline CDR1 and CDR2 sequences are SGHAT and FQNNGV. Here the CDR3 DNA reads TGTGCCAGCAGCTTAGAAGGGTTTGGAAACACCATATATTTT. It specifies CASSLEGFGNTIYF. The full variable domain, with the rest looked up from reference TRBV11-2 and TRBJ1-3, is EAGVAQSPRYKIIEKRQSVAFWCNPISGHATLYWYQQILGQGPKLLIQFQNNGVVDDSQLPKDRFSAERLKGVDSTLKIQPAKLEDSAVYLCASSLEGFGNTIYFGEGSWLTVV.

The table lists this clone with a count of one. This chain links TRBV11-2 with TRBJ2-5, with D possibly being TRBD2 (5 bases). Judging by the DNA end, TRBJ2-7 fits better; the J call may be wrong. CDR1 is SGHAT and CDR2 is FQNNGV in the germline V gene. This CDR3 region has 13 residues. CDR3 DNA: TGTGCCAGCAGCCCAGTCGGGGTTTACGAGCAGTACTTC. This sequence encodes CASSPVGVYEQYF.

V is TRBV18 and J is TRBJ2-5; D is unclear. V lost 6 bases and J lost 2, with 4 bases in between. Germline V gene sequence: CDR1 KGHSH, CDR2 LQKENI. The CDR3 loop spans 11 amino acids. The DNA for the CDR3 is TGTGCCAGCTCCTGGCAAGAGACCCAGTACTTC. Protein product: CASSWQETQYF.

V is TRBV15 and J is TRBJ2-5, with TRBD2 identical over 7 bases. Per the germline V gene, CDR1 is LNHNV and CDR2 is YYDKDF (reference sequence). The CDR3 covers 16 residues. V dropped 1 base and J dropped 5; count of bases not matched to a gene: 10. CDR3 in amino acids: CATSRGGGSPKETQYF. The CDR3 nucleotides are TGTGCCACCAGCAGAGGGGGCGGGAGTCCCAAGGAGACCCAGTACTTC.

This rearrangement joins TRBV19 to TRBJ1-2; no clear D gene. The CDR3 consists of 14 residues. CDR1 and CDR2 (germline): LNHDA, SQIVND (reference sequence). The V end was cut by 6 bases, the J end by 2 bases, with 13 bases between. The DNA for the CDR3 is TGTGCCAGTAGGATTGGCTCGGCGAACTATGGCTACACCTTC. Protein sequence: CASRIGSANYGYTF. Full variable domain (missing parts from reference TRBV19 and TRBJ1-2): DGGITQSPKYLFRKEGQNVTLSCEQNLNHDAMYWYRQDPGQGLRLIYYSQIVNDFQKGDIAEGYSVSREKKESFPLTVTSAQKNPTAFYLCASRIGSANYGYTFGSGTRLTVV.

This rearrangement joins TRBV5-6 to TRBJ2-3, with D possibly being TRBD2 (5 bases). V was trimmed by 1 base and J by 0 bases, leaving 12 bases between them. This CDR3 has 16 amino acids. CDR1 and CDR2 from the germline V gene are SGHDT and YYEEEE. The chain's CDR3 is CASSLFGRTSTDTQYF. The CDR3 DNA is TGTGCCAGCAGCTTGTTTGGGCGGACTAGCACAGATACGCAGTATTTT. Drawing the rest from reference TRBV5-6 and TRBJ2-3, the complete variable domain is DAGVTQSPTHLIKTRGQQVTLRCSPKSGHDTVSWYQQALGQGPQFIFQYYEEEERQRGNFPDRFSGHQFPNYSSELNVNALLLGDSALYLCASSLFGRTSTDTQYFGPGTRLTVL.

This chain links TRBV18 with TRBJ2-7; D is unclear. The V gene lost 5 bases and the J gene lost 2 bases, with 4 bases spanning the gap. Germline V gene lookup returns CDR1 KGHSH and CDR2 LQKENI. The CDR3 is made up of 11 amino acids. CDR3 protein: CASSSTYEQYF. The CDR3 nucleotides are TGTGCCAGCTCATCGACCTACGAGCAGTACTTC.

As DNA, the CDR3 is TGCGCCAGCAGCAAGCCTCCCCCGGGACTAGCGGGAGGGGAGCAGTACTTC. Translated: CASSKPPPGLAGGEQYF. This chain connects TRBV5-1 to TRBJ2-7; TRBD2 aligns across 16 bases. This CDR3 is built from 17 residues. V was clipped by 4 bases and J by 7 bases; unmatched bases: 11. Per the germline V gene, CDR1 is SGHRS and CDR2 is YFSETQ.

The chain links TRBV7-2 to TRBJ2-7, with TRBD2 matching 9 bases. Germline assignment: CDR1 SGHTA and CDR2 FQGNSA. The junction had 6 bases not matched to a gene; V was cut back by 1 base and J by 2 bases. The CDR3 totals 16 residues. The CDR3 loop is CASSLVFSGSPYEQYF. For the CDR3, the DNA is TGTGCCAGCAGCTTAGTCTTTAGCGGGAGCCCCTACGAGCAGTACTTC.